The 12 T cell receptor beta chains given below trace back to one sample, sequenced in a study of neurological immune-mediated disorders. TCRdb called the 5' RACE reads again in MiXCR, with one record for every CDR3 protein. The table records 20,000 to 25,000 distinct CDR3 sequences, 15% of them present only once. The sequenced sample consisted of PBMCs. All receptors derive from a female donor with HTLV-1-associated myelopathy (HAM/TSP).

This chain uses TRBV7-6 with TRBJ2-1; TRBD2 aligns across 12 bases. Germline lookup yields CDR1 SGHVS and CDR2 FNYEAQ. The CDR3 runs 15 residues. After removal of 3 bases from V and 8 bases from J, the junction contained 5 bases not matched to a gene. The CDR3 nucleotides are TGTGCCAGCAGCTTTTCTAGCGGGGGGGTCTATGAGCAGTTCTTC. Its translation: CASSFSSGGVYEQFF.

This clonotype came up many times. The chain uses TRBV28 and TRBJ2-7; TRBD1 is a possible D gene (5 bases). In germline, CDR1 is MDHEN, CDR2 SYDVKM. V dropped 6 bases and J dropped 4 bases, with 7 bases sitting between them. The CDR3 covers 11 residues. The CDR3 nucleotides read TGTGCCAGCAGAACAGGATACGAGCAGTACTTC. This sequence encodes CASRTGYEQYF.

This clonotype was counted between two and nine times. The junction departs from the called germline gene at one end, perhaps through a read error. The V gene is TRBV20-1, the J gene TRBJ2-2; no clear D gene. This CDR3 comprises 13 residues. The V gene's germline CDR1 is DFQATT and CDR2 SNEGSKA (reference sequence). The CDR3 DNA is TGCAGTGCTAGGGATAAGAACACTGGGGAGCTGTTTTTT. As protein: CSARDKNTGELFF.

This clonotype was counted many times. The rearrangement joins TRBV20-1 to TRBJ1-4; possibly TRBD1 for D (6 bases). V shed 8 bases and J shed 7 bases, with 23 bases lying between them. The CDR3 has 15 residues. From germline, CDR1 is DFQATT and CDR2 SNEGSKA (reference sequence). Here the CDR3 DNA reads TGCAGTCTCAGGGGCGCAGGGGCTGTGGGTGAAAAACTGTTTTTT. As protein: CSLRGAGAVGEKLFF.

This clonotype appeared many times. The chain employs TRBV12-3 or TRBV12-4 and TRBJ2-7; D is unclear. This CDR3 has 12 amino acids. Between the trimmed V and J ends, which lost 3 bases and 3 bases, there was a span of 6 bases. The CDR3 coding sequence is TGTGCCAGCAGTTTGGTCCTCTACGAGCAGTACTTC. The encoded protein is CASSLVLYEQYF.

Ten or more counts support this clonotype. CDR3: CASSYSYSNQPQHF. The CDR3, as DNA: TGTGCCAGCAGTTACTCTTATAGCAATCAGCCCCAGCATTTT. The V and J genes are TRBV6-5 and TRBJ1-5; D is unclear. The CDR3 consists of 14 residues. Trimming left V 0 bases short and J 0 bases short, with 3 bases between. The germline gives CDR1 MNHEY, CDR2 SVGAGI.

The J gene is TRBJ2-1, the V gene TRBV20-1, with a tentative D call TRBD1 (5 bases). Germline lookup yields CDR1 DFQATT and CDR2 SNEGSKA (reference sequence). This CDR3 has 15 residues. The V gene lost 3 bases and the J gene lost 4 bases, with 16 bases spanning the gap. CDR3 sequence reads: CSARTQGKGYNEQFF. The CDR3 coding sequence is TGCAGTGCTAGGACCCAGGGAAAAGGATACAATGAGCAGTTCTTC.

This clonotype has at least ten counts. This rearrangement joins TRBV5-1 to TRBJ2-1; D possibly corresponds to TRBD1 (6 bases). CDR3 length equals 14 residues. In germline, CDR1 is SGHRS, CDR2 YFSETQ. Trimming took 4 bases from V and 5 from J, leaving 13 bases between them. The CDR3, as DNA: TGCGCCAGCAGCACGACAGGACCTAACAATGAGCAGTTCTTC. Protein product: CASSTTGPNNEQFF.

In its sample, this clonotype was seen many times. The chain combines TRBV15 with TRBJ2-7, with a possible D match to TRBD2 (8 bases). The CDR3 has 15 residues. The V end was cut by 3 bases, the J end by 7 bases, with 19 bases between. The V gene's germline CDR1 is LNHNV and CDR2 YYDKDF (reference sequence). The CDR3, as DNA: TGTGCCACCAGCAGCGGGACAGCGGGGGTCGGGGAGCAGTACTTC. Amino acid sequence: CATSSGTAGVGEQYF.

The table lists this clonotype with many counts. This chain links TRBV4-3 with TRBJ2-7; D is possibly TRBD2 (6 bases). Germline CDR1 reads LGHNA; CDR2 reads YSLEER. The V end was cut by 0 bases, the J end by 0 bases, with 12 bases between. This CDR3 region has 16 residues. In DNA, the CDR3 is TGCGCCAGCAGCCAAGAACTGGGGAGGAGCTCCTACGAGCAGTACTTC. Encoded protein: CASSQELGRSSYEQYF.

V gene TRBV4-2 combines with J gene TRBJ2-3; 7 positions agree with TRBD2. V lost 4 bases, J lost 5 bases, and 15 bases stayed unmatched. This CDR3 spans 17 amino acids. Germline loops: CDR1 LGHNA, CDR2 YNFKEQ. The CDR3 sequence: CASSLGAGLTPGDTQYF. CDR3 sequence (DNA): TGTGCCAGCAGCCTCGGAGCGGGACTCACTCCGGGAGATACGCAGTATTTT.

This sequence joins TRBV20-1 and TRBJ2-5, with 10 bases fitting TRBD1. Germline-derived CDR1 and CDR2 are DFQATT and SNEGSKA (reference sequence). V gave up 1 base and J gave up 2 bases; unmatched junction bases: 7. There are 16 residues in the CDR3. CDR3 residues: CSARVPGQGKQETQYF. The CDR3 DNA reads as TGCAGTGCTAGAGTGCCGGGACAGGGGAAGCAAGAGACCCAGTACTTC.